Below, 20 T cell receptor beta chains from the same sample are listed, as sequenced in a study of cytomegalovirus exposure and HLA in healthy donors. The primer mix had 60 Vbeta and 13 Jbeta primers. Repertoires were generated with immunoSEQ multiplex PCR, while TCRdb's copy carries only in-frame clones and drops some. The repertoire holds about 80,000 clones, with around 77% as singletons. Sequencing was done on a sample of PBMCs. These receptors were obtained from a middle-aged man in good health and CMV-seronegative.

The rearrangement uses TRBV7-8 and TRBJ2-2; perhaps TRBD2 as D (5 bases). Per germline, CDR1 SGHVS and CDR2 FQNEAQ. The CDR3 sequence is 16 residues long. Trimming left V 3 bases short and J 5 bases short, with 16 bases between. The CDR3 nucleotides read TGTGCCAGCAGCTTTGGGTTTTCCGGGGAGACCGGGGAGCTGTTTTTT. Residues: CASSFGFSGETGELFF.

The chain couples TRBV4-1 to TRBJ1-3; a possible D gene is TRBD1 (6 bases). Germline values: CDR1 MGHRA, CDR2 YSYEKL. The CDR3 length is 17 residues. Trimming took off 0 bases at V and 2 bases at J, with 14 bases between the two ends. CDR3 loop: CASSQDPVGAAGNTIYF. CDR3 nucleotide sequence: TGCGCCAGCAGCCAAGATCCTGTGGGGGCCGCTGGAAACACCATATATTTT.

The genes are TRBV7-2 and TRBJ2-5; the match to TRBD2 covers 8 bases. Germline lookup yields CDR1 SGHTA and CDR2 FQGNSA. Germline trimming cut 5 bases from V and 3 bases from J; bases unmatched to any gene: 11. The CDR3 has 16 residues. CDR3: CASSRGAGGVKETQYF. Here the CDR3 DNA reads TGTGCCAGCAGCCGCGGGGCCGGGGGGGTTAAAGAGACCCAGTACTTC.

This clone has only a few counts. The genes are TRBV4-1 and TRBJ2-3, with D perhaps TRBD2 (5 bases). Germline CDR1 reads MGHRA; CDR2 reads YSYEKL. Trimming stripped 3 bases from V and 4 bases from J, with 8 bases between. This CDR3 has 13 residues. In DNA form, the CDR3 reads TGCGCCAGCAGCCAGGCCGGGGCAGATACGCAGTATTTT. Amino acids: CASSQAGADTQYF.

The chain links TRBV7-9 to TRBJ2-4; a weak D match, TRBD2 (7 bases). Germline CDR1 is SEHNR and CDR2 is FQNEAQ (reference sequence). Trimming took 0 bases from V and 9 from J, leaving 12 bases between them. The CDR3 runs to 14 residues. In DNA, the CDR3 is TGTGCCAGCAGCTTAGCGGGTGGGGGGGCCATTCAGTACTTC. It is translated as CASSLAGGGAIQYF.

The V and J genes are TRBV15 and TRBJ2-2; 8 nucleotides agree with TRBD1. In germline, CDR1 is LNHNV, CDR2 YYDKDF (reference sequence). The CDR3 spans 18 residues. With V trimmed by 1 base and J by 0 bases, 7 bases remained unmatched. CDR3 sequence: CATSRANPGGPNTGELFF. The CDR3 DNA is TGTGCCACCAGCAGAGCAAACCCAGGGGGCCCGAACACCGGGGAGCTGTTTTTT.

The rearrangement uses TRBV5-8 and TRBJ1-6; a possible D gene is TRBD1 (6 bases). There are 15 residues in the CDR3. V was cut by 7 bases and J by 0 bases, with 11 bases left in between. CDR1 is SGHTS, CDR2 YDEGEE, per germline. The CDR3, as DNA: TGTGCCAGCGCACAGGGTAGCTCCTATAATTCACCCCTCCACTTT. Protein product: CASAQGSSYNSPLHF.

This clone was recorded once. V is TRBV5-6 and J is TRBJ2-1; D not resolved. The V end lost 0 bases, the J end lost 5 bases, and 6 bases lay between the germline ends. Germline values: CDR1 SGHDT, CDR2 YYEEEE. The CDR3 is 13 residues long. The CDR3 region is CASSLAVNNEQFF. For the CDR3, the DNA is TGTGCCAGCAGCTTGGCGGTAAACAATGAGCAGTTCTTC.

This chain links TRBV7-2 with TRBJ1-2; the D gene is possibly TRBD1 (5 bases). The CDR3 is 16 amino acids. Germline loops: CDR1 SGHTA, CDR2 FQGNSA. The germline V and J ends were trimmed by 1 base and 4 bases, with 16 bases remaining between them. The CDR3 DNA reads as TGTGCCAGCAGCTTAGGTGCGGGGGGACTTCCCTATGGCTACACCTTC. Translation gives CASSLGAGGLPYGYTF.

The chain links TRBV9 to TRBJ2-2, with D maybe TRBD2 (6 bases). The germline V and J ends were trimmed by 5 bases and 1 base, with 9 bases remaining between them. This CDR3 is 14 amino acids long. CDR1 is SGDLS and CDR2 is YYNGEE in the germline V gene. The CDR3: CASSLGGNTGELFF. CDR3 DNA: TGTGCCAGCAGTCTCGGGGGGAACACCGGGGAGCTGTTTTTT.

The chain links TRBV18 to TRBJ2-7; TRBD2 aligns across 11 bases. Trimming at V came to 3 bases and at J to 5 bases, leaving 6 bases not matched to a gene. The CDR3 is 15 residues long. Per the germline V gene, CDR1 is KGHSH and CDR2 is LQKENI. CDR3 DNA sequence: TGTGCCAGCTCACCTGCTAGCGGGGGGATCCACGAGCAGTACTTC. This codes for CASSPASGGIHEQYF. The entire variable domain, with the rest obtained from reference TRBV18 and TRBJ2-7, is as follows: NAGVMQNPRHLVRRRGQEARLRCSPMKGHSHVYWYRQLPEEGLKFMVYLQKENIIDESGMPKERFSAEFPKEGPSILRIQQVVRGDSAAYFCASSPASGGIHEQYFGPGTRLTVT.

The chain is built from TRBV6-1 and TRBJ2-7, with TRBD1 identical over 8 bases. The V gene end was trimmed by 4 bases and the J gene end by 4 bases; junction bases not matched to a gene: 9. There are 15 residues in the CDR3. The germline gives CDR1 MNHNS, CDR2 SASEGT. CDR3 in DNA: TGTGCCAGCAGTGCCCTGGGACAGGACCTTTACGAGCAGTACTTC. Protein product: CASSALGQDLYEQYF.

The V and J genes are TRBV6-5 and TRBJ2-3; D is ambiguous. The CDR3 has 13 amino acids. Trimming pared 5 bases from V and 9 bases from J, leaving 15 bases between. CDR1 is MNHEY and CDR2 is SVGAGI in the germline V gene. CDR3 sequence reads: CASSPDPPRTQYF. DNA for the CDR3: TGTGCCAGCAGTCCCGACCCCCCGAGGACGCAGTATTTT.

The CDR3, as DNA: TGTGCCAGTAGTATAGTGGGACAGGGTTCTCCCGAGCAGTACTTC. Translating it yields CASSIVGQGSPEQYF. The rearrangement joins TRBV19 to TRBJ2-7; TRBD1 aligns across 9 bases. Losses at the gene ends were 1 base for V and 6 bases for J; bases not matched to a gene: 7. The CDR3 runs to 15 residues. CDR1 is LNHDA, CDR2 SQIVND, per germline (reference sequence).

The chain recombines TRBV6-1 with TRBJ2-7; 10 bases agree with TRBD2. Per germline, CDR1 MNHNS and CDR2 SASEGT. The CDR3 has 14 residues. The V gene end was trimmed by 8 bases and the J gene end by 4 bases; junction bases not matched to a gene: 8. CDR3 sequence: CASERGGLGYEQYF. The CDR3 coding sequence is TGTGCCAGCGAGCGGGGGGGCCTAGGGTACGAGCAGTACTTC.

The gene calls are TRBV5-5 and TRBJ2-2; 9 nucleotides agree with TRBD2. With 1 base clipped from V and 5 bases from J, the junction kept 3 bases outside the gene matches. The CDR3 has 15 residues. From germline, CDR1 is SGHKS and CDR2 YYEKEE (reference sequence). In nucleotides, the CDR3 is TGTGCCAGCAGCTTGTATCTAGCGGGGACCGGGGAGCTGTTTTTT. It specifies CASSLYLAGTGELFF.

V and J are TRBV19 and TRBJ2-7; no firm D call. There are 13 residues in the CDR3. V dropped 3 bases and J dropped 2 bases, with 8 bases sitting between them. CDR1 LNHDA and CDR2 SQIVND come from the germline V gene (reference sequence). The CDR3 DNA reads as TGTGCCAGTAGTATGGGTGGGCCCTACGAGCAGTACTTC. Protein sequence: CASSMGGPYEQYF. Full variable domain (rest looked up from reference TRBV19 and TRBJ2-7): DGGITQSPKYLFRKEGQNVTLSCEQNLNHDAMYWYRQDPGQGLRLIYYSQIVNDFQKGDIAEGYSVSREKKESFPLTVTSAQKNPTAFYLCASSMGGPYEQYFGPGTRLTVT.

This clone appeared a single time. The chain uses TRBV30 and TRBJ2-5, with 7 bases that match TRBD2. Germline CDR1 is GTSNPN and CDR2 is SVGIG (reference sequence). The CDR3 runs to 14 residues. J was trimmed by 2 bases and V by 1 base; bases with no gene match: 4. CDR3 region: CAWSGGGPQETQYF. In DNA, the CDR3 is TGTGCCTGGAGTGGCGGGGGACCTCAAGAGACCCAGTACTTC.

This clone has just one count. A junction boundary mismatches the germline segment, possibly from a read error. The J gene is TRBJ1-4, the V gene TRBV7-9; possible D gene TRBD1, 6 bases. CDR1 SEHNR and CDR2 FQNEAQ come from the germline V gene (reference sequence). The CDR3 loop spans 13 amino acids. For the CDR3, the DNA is TGTTCCAGCACCCGACGGACAGATGAAAAACTGTTTTTT. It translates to CSSTRRTDEKLFF.

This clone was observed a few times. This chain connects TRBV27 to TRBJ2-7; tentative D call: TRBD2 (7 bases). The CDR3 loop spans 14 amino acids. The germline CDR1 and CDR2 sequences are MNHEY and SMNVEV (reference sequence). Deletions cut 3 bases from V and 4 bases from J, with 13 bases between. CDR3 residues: CASSLGGRPYEQYF. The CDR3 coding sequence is TGTGCCAGCAGTTTGGGGGGGCGGCCGTACGAGCAGTACTTC.